This T cell receptor (beta chain) emerged from a study of breast tumors, draining lymph nodes, adjacent tissues. Axillary draining lymph nodes of breast cancer patients supplied the node samples. This clonotype has ten or more counts. Its matching antigen is unknown. The ends were cut back, 3 bases at V and 4 bases at J, with 10 bases in the middle. Germline V gene sequence: CDR1 MNHNS, CDR2 SASEGT. The CDR3 spans 14 residues. TCRdb reprocessed the multiplex PCR reads via MiXCR and lists one record per CDR3 protein. Here the sample spans roughly 110,000 distinct CDR3 sequences, about 29% being singletons. General study results and limits: The data were judged consistent with most tumor T cells coming from lymph node and expanding in tumor. Tumors had less TCR diversity than lymph nodes, more than nontumor tissue.

Material: axillary lymph node tissue. The chain couples TRBV6-1 to TRBJ2-1; maybe TRBD1 (7 bases). The receptor's source is a female donor with breast cancer. Some clones in this sample may be carry-over from other donors' samples. The CDR3 here is CASSDRGDYNEQFF. CDR3 nucleotide sequence: TGTGCCAGCAGTGACAGGGGGGATTACAATGAGCAGTTCTTC.